The 27 T cell receptor beta chains reported below all come from one sample, sequenced in a study of CD8+CD57+ T cells in acquired aplastic anemia. The template for TCR beta VDJ and CDR3 sequence profiling was genomic DNA. MiXCR was run by TCRdb on the reads, yielding one entry per CDR3 protein. The repertoire includes roughly 250,000 distinct CDR3 sequences, approximately 50% of them detected once, and about 7.8% sits in the top ten. An expansion of CD8+CD57+ cells by flow cytometry had been shown in patients chosen for sequencing. Sample: sorted CD4+, CD8+, or CD8+CD57+ T cells (not recorded which) from PBMCs. The receptors stem from a human donor with aplastic anemia.

Of note for this clonotype: Relative to the germline gene, one junction end is altered; a read error may explain this. This chain connects TRBV20-1 to TRBJ2-7; D is perhaps TRBD1 or TRBD2 (5 bases each). Germline CDR1 is DFQATT and CDR2 is SNEGSKA (reference sequence). The length of the CDR3 is 14 residues. CDR3 amino acids: CSASLGAGTYEQYF. In nucleotides, the CDR3 is TGCAGCGCTAGCCTCGGGGCCGGGACGTACGAGCAGTACTTC.

The V and J genes are TRBV5-1 and TRBJ2-7; 9 bases map to TRBD2. V lost 0 bases, J lost 4 bases, and 2 bases stayed unmatched. Looked up from germline, CDR1 is SGHRS and CDR2 is YFSETQ. The CDR3 covers 14 residues. The CDR3 bases are TGCGCCAGCAGCTTGGCTAGCGGGATATACGAGCAGTACTTC. Its protein product is CASSLASGIYEQYF.

The chain combines TRBV9 with TRBJ2-3, with 12 bases identical to TRBD2. The germline V gene has CDR1 SGDLS and CDR2 YYNGEE. The CDR3 length is 19 residues. Trimming at V came to 1 base and at J to 5 bases, leaving 14 bases not matched to a gene. This chain's CDR3 is CASSVNPASGGAQGDTQYF. Written as DNA, the CDR3 is TGTGCCAGCAGCGTAAACCCTGCTAGCGGGGGGGCGCAGGGAGATACGCAGTATTTT.

The rearrangement links TRBV15 to TRBJ1-1; 7 bases match TRBD1. Germline CDR1 is LNHNV and CDR2 is YYDKDF (reference sequence). The CDR3 totals 14 residues. Trimming at V came to 1 base and at J to 6 bases, leaving 5 bases not matched to a gene. The CDR3 nucleotides are TGTGCCACCAGCAGAGGGACAGGTTCTTCTGAAGCTTTCTTT. Translated, it gives CATSRGTGSSEAFF.

V usage is TRBV19 and J usage is TRBJ2-5; 9 nucleotides agree with TRBD1. From germline, CDR1 is LNHDA and CDR2 SQIVND (reference sequence). V dropped 3 bases and J dropped 5; count of bases not matched to a gene: 7. CDR3 length: 15 residues. CDR3 nucleotides: TGTGCCAGTAGTATCGTGACAGGGGGTGGGGAGACCCAGTACTTC. Protein product: CASSIVTGGGETQYF.

A word on this clonotype: A much more abundant neighbour one base away suggests this may be a read error. J is TRBJ1-1 and V is TRBV7-9; TRBD1 aligns across 8 bases. Germline CDR1 is SEHNR and CDR2 is FQNEAQ (reference sequence). The CDR3 extends over 16 amino acids. The CDR3 is CASSQGQGPLNTGAFF. The CDR3 nucleotides read TGTGCCAGCAGCCAAGGACAGGGCCCGTTGAACACTGGAGCTTTCTTT.

As for this clonotype: An end of the junction differs from the germline gene, which may be a read error. V is TRBV7-3 and J is TRBJ2-2; maybe TRBD2 (5 bases). This CDR3 is 14 amino acids long. The germline CDR1 and CDR2 sequences are SGHTA and FQGTGA. The CDR3 DNA is TGCGCCAGCAGCCGTGGGCGGGCCGCCGGGGAGCTGTTTTTT. It translates to CASSRGRAAGELFF.

This clonotype was detected many times. This chain links TRBV20-1 with TRBJ2-1, with 10 bases fitting TRBD2. Per germline, CDR1 DFQATT and CDR2 SNEGSKA (reference sequence). This CDR3 comprises 14 residues. J was trimmed by 7 bases and V by 0 bases; bases with no gene match: 3. DNA for the CDR3: TGCAGTGCTAGAGAGCTAGCGGGAGCGAATGAGCAGTTCTTC. Its protein is CSARELAGANEQFF.

This clonotype was seen more than once but under ten times. V usage is TRBV30 and J usage is TRBJ1-4; 9 bases fit TRBD1. This CDR3 spans 14 amino acids. The germline gives CDR1 GTSNPN, CDR2 SVGIG (reference sequence). V shed 1 base, J shed 8 bases, and the junction held 5 bases outside the gene matches. This CDR3 is CAWSGGTGWEKLFF. CDR3 in DNA: TGTGCCTGGAGTGGGGGGACAGGGTGGGAAAAACTGTTTTTT.

This chain joins TRBV6-6 and TRBJ2-2; D is unresolved. V lost 8 bases, J lost 0 bases, and 10 bases lay in between. This CDR3 comprises 14 residues. Germline V CDR1 and CDR2: MNHNY, SVGAGI (reference sequence). CDR3 nucleotide sequence: TGTGCCAGCGTACTCGATGCGAACACCGGGGAGCTGTTTTTT. It translates to CASVLDANTGELFF.

The chain is built from TRBV20-1 and TRBJ1-1, with D possibly matching TRBD1 (5 bases). Trimming took off 5 bases at V and 5 bases at J, with 9 bases between the two ends. This CDR3 has 11 amino acids. Germline CDR1 is DFQATT and CDR2 is SNEGSKA (reference sequence). CDR3 in DNA: TGCAGTGCTTCCCCAGGGACTGAAGCTTTCTTT. It encodes CSASPGTEAFF.

The chain is built from TRBV19 and TRBJ1-1, with D uncertain. V gave up 7 bases and J gave up 4 bases, with 13 bases separating them. The CDR3 is 13 residues long. Looked up from germline, CDR1 is LNHDA and CDR2 is SQIVND (reference sequence). CDR3 coding DNA: TGTGCCAGTACGGTGTCTTTTAGCACTGAAGCTTTCTTT. Amino acids: CASTVSFSTEAFF.

On this clonotype itself: A read error may explain this, as a much larger clone is one base away. The rearrangement links TRBV20-1 to TRBJ1-1, with a tentative D call TRBD1 (6 bases). In germline, CDR1 is DFQATT, CDR2 SNEGSKA (reference sequence). The CDR3 is 13 amino acids. The chain's CDR3 is CSAGEGVHAEAFF. CDR3 in DNA: TGCAGTGCTGGAGAGGGGGTACACGCTGAAGCTTTCTTT.

This clonotype was found once. This chain links TRBV7-7 with TRBJ2-5; D tentatively reads TRBD1 or TRBD2 (6 bases each). This CDR3 comprises 17 residues. Germline-derived CDR1 and CDR2 are SSHAT and FNYEAQ (reference sequence). The germline V and J ends were trimmed by 1 base and 4 bases, with 19 bases remaining between them. CDR3 residues: CASSLGSRGGDAETQYF. DNA for the CDR3: TGTGCCAGCAGCTTAGGATCCAGGGGAGGAGATGCAGAGACCCAGTACTTC. Full variable domain (rest looked up from reference TRBV7-7 and TRBJ2-5): GAGVSQSPRYKVTKRGQDVTLRCDPISSHATLYWYQQALGQGPEFLTYFNYEAQPDKSGLPSDRFSAERPEGSISTLTIQRTEQRDSAMYRCASSLGSRGGDAETQYFGPGTRLLVL.

This clonotype was detected ten times or more. At one of its ends the junction is not consistent with the germline gene, which may arise from a read error. V and J are TRBV3-1 and TRBJ2-7; 9 bases agree with TRBD2. Germline CDR1 LGHDT, CDR2 YNNKEL (reference sequence). This CDR3 has 15 amino acids. The CDR3 is CASRQEAGGYYEQYF. The DNA of the CDR3 is TGTGCCAGCAGGCAAGAGGCGGGAGGGTACTACGAGCAGTACTTC.

Concerning this clonotype: At one of its ends the junction is not consistent with the germline gene, which may arise from a read error. The chain uses TRBV10-3 and TRBJ2-3, with D unclear. Germline assignment: CDR1 ENHRY and CDR2 SYGVKD. The CDR3 loop spans 12 amino acids. CDR3 residues: CTISEYTDTQYF. CDR3 in DNA: TGTACCATCAGTGAGTACACAGATACGCAGTATTTT.

This clonotype was seen ten or more times. For the CDR3, the DNA is TGCGCCAGCAGCCCAGCTAATCGGCCGGAGACCCAGTACTTC. Protein product: CASSPANRPETQYF. The chain is built from TRBV4-1 and TRBJ2-5; D uncertain. CDR3 length equals 14 residues. Trimming removed 4 bases at V and 5 bases at J, with 14 bases between. CDR1 is MGHRA, CDR2 YSYEKL, per germline.

The chain joins TRBV7-2 to TRBJ2-5, with 11 nucleotides matching TRBD2. Trimming took 6 bases from V and 4 from J; bases not matched to a gene: 4. Germline CDR1 is SGHTA and CDR2 is FQGNSA. The CDR3 sequence is 14 residues long. CDR3 amino acids: CASRFSGGGETQYF. The CDR3 DNA reads TGTGCCAGCAGATTTAGCGGGGGGGGAGAGACCCAGTACTTC.

J is TRBJ1-1 and V is TRBV9; D perhaps matches TRBD1 (5 bases). Germline CDR1 is SGDLS and CDR2 is YYNGEE. The CDR3 contains 11 residues. The germline V and J ends were trimmed by 7 bases and 11 bases, with 15 bases remaining between them. DNA for the CDR3: TGTGCCAGCGCCGGGGGGACGGAGGCTTTCTTT. It is translated as CASAGGTEAFF.

The chain has TRBV9 and TRBJ1-1, with TRBD1 matching 10 bases. Trimming took 3 bases from V and 5 from J; bases not matched to a gene: 7. The CDR3 is 15 residues long. Per the germline V gene, CDR1 is SGDLS and CDR2 is YYNGEE. The CDR3 sequence: CASSARTGGGTEAFF. The CDR3 bases are TGTGCCAGCAGCGCGAGGACAGGGGGAGGTACTGAAGCTTTCTTT.

The CDR3 loop is CATSRASAGVGTQYF. The CDR3 nucleotides are TGTGCCACCAGCAGAGCTTCTGCGGGGGTGGGTACGCAGTATTTT. V usage is TRBV15 and J usage is TRBJ2-3; 7 nucleotides align to TRBD2. This CDR3 comprises 15 residues. Germline assignment: CDR1 LNHNV and CDR2 YYDKDF (reference sequence). The ends lost 1 base at V and 8 bases at J; junction bases unmatched: 9.

The CDR3 nucleotides are TGTGCCAGCAGTTTCCAGGGGACCGGGGCCAACGTCCTGACTTTC. Residues: CASSFQGTGANVLTF. The chain uses TRBV6-5 and TRBJ2-6; D possibly corresponds to TRBD1 (6 bases). V lost 4 bases and J 4 bases, leaving 11 bases between the germline ends. The CDR3 has 15 residues. From germline, CDR1 is MNHEY and CDR2 SVGAGI.

This clonotype was recorded at least ten times. The gene calls are TRBV19 and TRBJ1-5; TRBD1 matches 7 bases. With 2 bases clipped from V and 4 bases from J, the junction kept 8 bases outside the gene matches. There are 16 residues in the CDR3. The V gene's germline CDR1 is LNHDA and CDR2 SQIVND (reference sequence). CDR3 bases: TGTGCCAGTAGTATATTCGGGGACAGTAGAAATCAGCCCCAGCATTTT. Translation gives CASSIFGDSRNQPQHF.

This clonotype was seen ten or more times. The chain combines TRBV29-1 with TRBJ2-7, with D perhaps matching TRBD1 (6 bases). The CDR3 totals 11 residues. The V end was cut by 4 bases, the J end by 5 bases, with 9 bases between. Germline V gene sequence: CDR1 SQVTM, CDR2 ANQGSEA. CDR3 loop: CSVAGEHEQYF. Here the CDR3 DNA reads TGCAGCGTTGCAGGGGAACACGAGCAGTACTTC.

V gene TRBV28 combines with J gene TRBJ2-1; D is perhaps TRBD2 (5 bases). Germline values: CDR1 MDHEN, CDR2 SYDVKM. The CDR3 extends over 17 amino acids. V gave up 1 base and J gave up 3 bases, with 16 bases separating them. The CDR3 is CASSLFGLPSDYNEQFF. The CDR3 DNA sequence: TGTGCCAGCAGTTTATTCGGACTCCCATCGGACTACAATGAGCAGTTCTTC.

This clonotype has more than one count but fewer than ten. The rearrangement joins TRBV29-1 to TRBJ2-1, with TRBD2 identical over 7 bases. The CDR3 is 13 residues long. CDR1 SQVTM and CDR2 ANQGSEA come from the germline V gene. In DNA form, the CDR3 reads TGCGCCATCAGTGAGCGGGGATCCTACGAGCAGTTCTTC. This codes for CAISERGSYEQFF.

The chain links TRBV27 to TRBJ2-1; unclear D gene. Trimming took off 3 bases at V and 3 bases at J, with 9 bases between the two ends. Germline V gene data show CDR1 as MNHEY and CDR2 as SMNVEV (reference sequence). The CDR3 has 14 amino acids. The CDR3 sequence: CASSLSYLYNEQFF. The CDR3 region has the DNA TGTGCCAGCAGTTTGAGTTATCTCTACAATGAGCAGTTCTTC.